A selection of T cell receptor beta chains follows, all from one sample in a study of blood T cell repertoires in COVID-19. Some clones are missing from TCRdb's copy, which holds only in-frame ones; the method was immunoSEQ multiplex PCR. The sample consists of about 140,000 clones, approximately 90% of them appearing once. The specimen was peripheral blood. These receptors were taken from a woman in her fifties or sixties with active or convalescent COVID-19. The CDR3 runs from the conserved cysteine through the conserved F or W. D genes are given only for firm matches. Clone size appears in some rows only: once, few, many, or a class for an expanded clone.

v_call	j_call	clone_size	d_call	cdr3_nt	cdr3_aa
TRBV6-6	TRBJ1-5	.	.	TGTGCCAGCACCGGACAGAGGGGGATTGGGGATCAGCCCCAGCATTTT	CASTGQRGIGDQPQHF
TRBV4-1	TRBJ1-3	.	.	TGCGCCAGCAGCCAAGTATACTCTGGAAACACCATATATTTT	CASSQVYSGNTIYF
TRBV18	TRBJ2-4	.	.	TGTGCCAGCTCCTGGGGTGGGGGCCTCGGAGCCAAAAACATTCAGTACTTC	CASSWGGGLGAKNIQYF
TRBV10-3	TRBJ1-1	.	.	TGTGCCATCAGTGGGGGGGAGGGAAAGACTGAAGCTTTCTTT	CAISGGEGKTEAFF
TRBV9	TRBJ2-1	.	.	TGTGCCAGCAGCGTCAGCGGAAGCTCCTACAATGAGCAGTTCTTC	CASSVSGSSYNEQFF
TRBV5-1	TRBJ2-1	.	.	TGCGCCAGCAGCTTGGGCCCAGGGTACAACAATGAGCAGTTCTTC	CASSLGPGYNNEQFF
TRBV28	TRBJ1-2	.	TRBD1	TGTGCCAGCAGTCCGGGACAGGGGAACTATGGCTACACCTTC	CASSPGQGNYGYTF
TRBV2	TRBJ1-2	.	TRBD1	TGTGCCAGCAGTGCAGGGGGGACGGGAAATACTATGGCTACACGTTACTTC	CASSAGGTGNTMATRYF
TRBV5-6	TRBJ1-2	.	.	TGTGCCAGCAGCTTTGTGGGCGCCGGCTACACCTTC	CASSFVGAGYTF
TRBV3-1/TRBV3-2	TRBJ2-7	.	.	TGTGCCAGCAGCCAAGGGAGATTATACGAGCAGTACTTC	CASSQGRLYEQYF
TRBV30	TRBJ1-3	.	TRBD1	TGTGCCTGGAGGCACAGGGGCTCTGGAAACACCATATATTTT	CAWRHRGSGNTIYF
TRBV5-1	TRBJ1-1	.	.	TGCGCCAGCAGCTTGGCCCTCGGTAGCGACGGAAAGGGCACTGAAGCTTTCTTT	CASSLALGSDGKGTEAFF
TRBV6-6	TRBJ1-2	.	.	TGTGCCAGCAGTTACTCGCAGGCTGATGGCTACACCTTC	CASSYSQADGYTF
TRBV18	TRBJ1-2	.	TRBD1	TGTGCCAGCTCACCCCGGGGGACAGAGAACGGCTACACCTTC	CASSPRGTENGYTF
TRBV19	TRBJ1-3	.	TRBD1	TGTGCCAGTAGTATAGGGGACAGCTTCCGAAACACCATATATTTT	CASSIGDSFRNTIYF
TRBV15	TRBJ2-1	.	.	TGTGCCACCAGTGCCCCTCGGTACAATGAGCAGTTCTTC	CATSAPRYNEQFF
TRBV11-2	TRBJ1-1	.	TRBD1	TGTGCCAGCAGCCCTCGGACAGGGGGATACACTGAAGCTTTCTTT	CASSPRTGGYTEAFF
TRBV2	TRBJ2-2	.	.	TGTGCCAGCAGGGACTTCACGGGAACCGGGGAGCTGTTTTTT	CASRDFTGTGELFF
TRBV7-9	TRBJ1-2	once	.	TGTGCCAGCAGCTTCGAACAGGGTAACTATGGCTACACCTTC	CASSFEQGNYGYTF
TRBV6-2/TRBV6-3	TRBJ1-1	.	.	TGTGCCAGCAGTTCCGGACAGTCCACTGAAGCTTTCTTT	CASSSGQSTEAFF
TRBV7-9	TRBJ2-5	.	TRBD2	TGTGCCAGCAGCTTAGGAATGCTAGCGGCAAACCACCAAGAGACCCAGTACTTC	CASSLGMLAANHQETQYF
TRBV27	TRBJ1-1	.	.	TGTGCCAGCAGCTTCGTTCTGAACACTGAAGCTTTCTTT	CASSFVLNTEAFF
TRBV12-3/TRBV12-4	TRBJ1-1	.	.	TGTGCCAGCAGTATCAGGGGCACTGAAGCTTTCTTT	CASSIRGTEAFF
TRBV7-8	TRBJ2-5	.	TRBD2	TGTGCCAGCAGCTCTGGACTAGCGGGTGGACAAGAGACCCAGTACTTC	CASSSGLAGGQETQYF
TRBV30	TRBJ1-4	.	.	TGTGCCTGGAGTCCTACGGCCACGGGTGAAAAACTGTTTTTT	CAWSPTATGEKLFF
TRBV15	TRBJ1-2	.	TRBD1	TGTGCCACCACCCCGAACCTACAGGGGATAGGAGGCTACACCTTC	CATTPNLQGIGGYTF
TRBV6-2/TRBV6-3	TRBJ1-2	.	.	TGTGCCAGCAGTTACAGCTCCGCTGGCTACACCTTC	CASSYSSAGYTF
TRBV19	TRBJ1-1	.	.	TGTGCCAGTAGGCCGCACAGGGATGAAGCTTTCTTT	CASRPHRDEAFF
TRBV6-5	TRBJ1-6	few	TRBD1	TGTGCCAGCAGTTATTATAGACAGGGAAATTCACCCCTCCACTTT	CASSYYRQGNSPLHF
TRBV28	TRBJ2-3	.	TRBD1	TGTGCCAGCAGCACGAGAACGATAGACAGGGTGTGGGGAGATACGCAGTATTTT	CASSTRTIDRVWGDTQYF
TRBV6-6	TRBJ2-2	.	TRBD1	TGTGCCAGCAGTTACCCAGGACAGGGAACCGGGGAGCTGTTTTTT	CASSYPGQGTGELFF
TRBV15	TRBJ1-1	.	.	TGTGCCACCAGCAGAGATCAGGGGTTGGACACTGAAGCTTTCTTT	CATSRDQGLDTEAFF
TRBV9	TRBJ2-2	.	TRBD2	TGTGCCAGCAGCGAGACTAGCGGGGGGCGCGGCGGGGAGCTGTTTTTT	CASSETSGGRGGELFF
TRBV7-9	TRBJ1-1	once	TRBD1	TGTGCCAGCAGCTTAGCAACAGGGGCGAACACTGAAGCTTTCTTT	CASSLATGANTEAFF
TRBV5-1	TRBJ2-2	.	TRBD2	TGCGCCAGCAGCTTGGTCAGCGGGATACCGTCCGGGGAGCTGTTTTTT	CASSLVSGIPSGELFF
TRBV7-9	TRBJ2-5	.	TRBD1	TGTGCCAGCAGCCACGGGACAGGGGCCGTCTGGGAGACCCAGTACTTC	CASSHGTGAVWETQYF
TRBV10-3	TRBJ1-2	once	TRBD1	TGTGCCATCGGCCGGGACAGTCCTAACTATGGCTACACCTTC	CAIGRDSPNYGYTF
TRBV9	TRBJ2-3	.	TRBD1	TGTGCCAGCAGCGTAGAGGGACAGGACACAGATACGCAGTATTTT	CASSVEGQDTDTQYF
TRBV3-1/TRBV3-2	TRBJ2-5	once	TRBD1	TGTGCCAGCAGAATCCAGGGGGCAGAGACCCAGTACTTC	CASRIQGAETQYF
TRBV6-6	TRBJ1-5	.	.	TGTGCCAGCAGTCGACTTGTCCGACAGGTTAATAGCAATCAGCCCCAGCATTTT	CASSRLVRQVNSNQPQHF
TRBV30	TRBJ2-4	.	TRBD1	TGTGCCTGGAGTGTAGGGACAGAGGTCCCGATTCAGTACTTC	CAWSVGTEVPIQYF
TRBV27	TRBJ2-1	.	.	TGTGCCAGCAGTCTCCGGAATGGTCAGGGCAATGAGCAGTTCTTC	CASSLRNGQGNEQFF
TRBV10-3	TRBJ2-6	.	.	TGTGCCATCAGTGATCTGTACTCTGGGGCCAACGTCCTGACTTTC	CAISDLYSGANVLTF
TRBV30	TRBJ2-3	.	.	TGTGCCTGGAGCCGGGACAAAGCAGATACGCAGTATTTT	CAWSRDKADTQYF